The 21 T cell receptor beta chains below come from one sample, sequenced in a study of cytomegalovirus exposure and HLA in healthy donors (dated by TCRdb to the late 2010s). The method was the immunoSEQ multiplex PCR assay. For the multiplex PCR, a mixture combining 60 forward primers for TCR Vbeta segments and 13 reverse primers for TCR Jbeta segments was used. Held by TCRdb, this immuneACCESS table contains in-frame sequences only and omits some clones. Under half of the omission traces to an unresolved V gene where checked; the cause of the rest is unknown. In all, the sample holds about 140,000 clones, and roughly 73% of those were seen once. Around 1.2% of the sample rests with the top ten. Sequencing was performed on PBMCs. All receptors come from a middle-aged woman in good health and CMV-seronegative.

This clone was observed a handful of times. The chain carries TRBV5-1 and TRBJ1-4, with 8 nucleotides matching TRBD1. Germline CDR1 reads SGHRS; CDR2 reads YFSETQ. V trimming: 2 bases; J trimming: 6 bases; junction bases outside the gene matches: 3. The CDR3 consists of 14 residues. The CDR3 sequence: CASSFGQGDEKLFF. In DNA, the CDR3 is TGCGCCAGCAGCTTCGGACAGGGTGATGAAAAACTGTTTTTT.

The chain is built from TRBV4-2 and TRBJ2-5; tentative D call: TRBD2 (5 bases). CDR3 length equals 14 residues. Germline assignment: CDR1 LGHNA and CDR2 YNFKEQ. V lost 5 bases to trimming and J lost 5 bases, with 15 bases between them. The CDR3 reads CASSNRGKEETQYF. For the CDR3, the DNA is TGTGCCAGCAGCAACCGGGGTAAAGAGGAGACCCAGTACTTC.

This clone was seen more than once but under ten times. The V and J genes are TRBV4-3 and TRBJ1-4, with D perhaps TRBD1 (6 bases). CDR1 and CDR2 from the germline V gene are LGHNA and YSLEER. The V end was cut by 1 base, the J end by 5 bases, with 11 bases between. The CDR3 is 15 amino acids. The CDR3 region is CASSQVYRANEKLFF. The DNA for the CDR3 is TGCGCCAGCAGCCAAGTATACAGGGCAAATGAAAAACTGTTTTTT.

For the CDR3, the DNA is TGTGCCAGCAGGGGGTTGGGGCGGTCCCCAAGCGGCTACACCTTC. This codes for CASRGLGRSPSGYTF. The chain couples TRBV2 to TRBJ1-2; a weak D match, TRBD1 (5 bases). CDR3 length equals 15 residues. With 6 bases removed from V and 8 bases from J, the gap between germline ends came to 22 bases. CDR1 is SNHLY, CDR2 FYNNEI, per germline.

This rearrangement joins TRBV4-3 to TRBJ2-3, with 11 bases identical to TRBD1. V trimming: 5 bases; J trimming: 5 bases; junction bases outside the gene matches: 9. The CDR3 totals 16 residues. The V gene's germline CDR1 is LGHNA and CDR2 YSLEER. CDR3 sequence reads: CASSGWTGGLGDTQYF. For the CDR3, the DNA is TGCGCCAGCAGCGGCTGGACAGGGGGCTTAGGAGATACGCAGTATTTT.

The V call is TRBV28, the J call TRBJ1-2, with 7 positions matching TRBD1. V shed 5 bases, J shed 8 bases, and the junction held 8 bases outside the gene matches. Germline assignment: CDR1 MDHEN and CDR2 SYDVKM. CDR3 size: 13 residues. This chain's CDR3 is CASSPGTVGGYTF. As DNA, the CDR3 is TGTGCCAGCAGTCCTGGGACAGTGGGCGGCTACACCTTC.

The chain links TRBV4-3 to TRBJ2-2; 9 bases line up with TRBD2. Trimming took 0 bases from V and 4 from J; bases not matched to a gene: 15. Per germline, CDR1 LGHNA and CDR2 YSLEER. The length of the CDR3 is 20 residues. Here the CDR3 DNA reads TGCGCCAGCAGCCAAGAAACCCCTCTTCGGCTAGCGGGGTTCACCGGGGAGCTGTTTTTT. This codes for CASSQETPLRLAGFTGELFF.

CDR3 sequence (DNA): TGTGCCAGCAGTTGGCAGGGATCAGATGGCTACACCTTC. Translation: CASSWQGSDGYTF. This chain uses TRBV6-5 with TRBJ1-2, with D possibly being TRBD1 (5 bases). The CDR3 sequence is 13 residues long. V lost 4 bases and J lost 6, with 12 bases in between. Per the germline V gene, CDR1 is MNHEY and CDR2 is SVGAGI.

The V call is TRBV18, the J call TRBJ2-2; 9 positions agree with TRBD1. The CDR3 runs 20 residues. CDR1 and CDR2 from the germline V gene are KGHSH and LQKENI. Trimming at V came to 6 bases and at J to 1 base, leaving 18 bases not matched to a gene. CDR3 in DNA: TGTGCCAGCTCCCCCTTCGGGGGACAGGGCCGGCTAGAGAACACCGGGGAGCTGTTTTTT. Amino acid sequence: CASSPFGGQGRLENTGELFF.

V and J are TRBV11-2 and TRBJ2-3, with 13 bases that match TRBD2. With 5 bases clipped from V and 5 bases from J, the junction kept 13 bases outside the gene matches. Germline lookup yields CDR1 SGHAT and CDR2 FQNNGV. CDR3 length equals 18 residues. The CDR3 DNA is TGTGCCAGCAGCCCTAGGCCGACTAGCGGGGGGCCTGGAGATACGCAGTATTTT. Protein: CASSPRPTSGGPGDTQYF.

The chain combines TRBV6-1 with TRBJ2-5; 12 bases are a match to TRBD2. The ends lost 2 bases at V and 2 bases at J; junction bases unmatched: 0. The CDR3 is 15 amino acids. The germline CDR1 and CDR2 sequences are MNHNS and SASEGT. CDR3 loop: CASSELAGGQETQYF. For the CDR3, the DNA is TGTGCCAGCAGTGAACTAGCGGGGGGGCAAGAGACCCAGTACTTC.

The chain is built from TRBV5-4 and TRBJ2-3; 10 positions match TRBD2. Losses at the gene ends were 4 bases for V and 4 bases for J; bases not matched to a gene: 6. The CDR3 length is 15 residues. Looked up from germline, CDR1 is SGHNT and CDR2 is YYREEE (reference sequence). In DNA, the CDR3 is TGTGCCAGCAGCATCAGCGGGGGGGCCGCAGATACGCAGTATTTT. Protein sequence: CASSISGGAADTQYF.

The chain links TRBV5-6 to TRBJ2-1, with a tentative D call TRBD1 (5 bases). The CDR3 loop spans 17 amino acids. The germline gives CDR1 SGHDT, CDR2 YYEEEE. V gave up 0 bases and J gave up 2 bases, with 15 bases separating them. The CDR3 region is CASSLGGGRAAYNEQFF. The CDR3 DNA is TGTGCCAGCAGCTTGGGAGGTGGCAGGGCGGCCTACAATGAGCAGTTCTTC. The complete variable domain, with remaining parts taken from reference TRBV5-6 and TRBJ2-1, reads DAGVTQSPTHLIKTRGQQVTLRCSPKSGHDTVSWYQQALGQGPQFIFQYYEEEERQRGNFPDRFSGHQFPNYSSELNVNALLLGDSALYLCASSLGGGRAAYNEQFFGPGTRLTVL.

The chain links TRBV5-1 to TRBJ2-3; 7 positions agree with TRBD2. Germline-derived CDR1 and CDR2 are SGHRS and YFSETQ. J was trimmed by 5 bases and V by 0 bases; bases with no gene match: 3. The length of the CDR3 is 14 residues. The CDR3 sequence is CASSLGLAVDTQYF. In DNA form, the CDR3 reads TGCGCCAGCAGCTTGGGGCTAGCGGTAGATACGCAGTATTTT.

The V gene is TRBV5-6, the J gene TRBJ1-2; TRBD1 aligns across 7 bases. The CDR3 is made up of 14 amino acids. Trimming took 3 bases from V and 3 from J; bases not matched to a gene: 5. CDR1 SGHDT and CDR2 YYEEEE come from the germline V gene. The CDR3 DNA reads as TGTGCCAGCAGCTCGCTCGACAGGGACTATGGCTACACCTTC. This gives the protein CASSSLDRDYGYTF.

A few counts support this clone. J is TRBJ2-7 and V is TRBV21-1; the table's D call of TRBD2 was not tested on the DNA. TRBV21-1 is described as a pseudogene. The CDR3 extends over 12 amino acids. DNA of the CDR3: TGTGCCCGTCATGGAGGGGAGGGCGAGCAGTACTTC. Its protein is CARHGGEGEQYF.

The chain joins TRBV19 to TRBJ1-6; D is perhaps TRBD1 (5 bases). V was clipped by 5 bases and J by 7 bases, with 12 bases between them. Germline lookup yields CDR1 LNHDA and CDR2 SQIVND (reference sequence). This CDR3 comprises 14 residues. CDR3 in amino acids: CASSLRVENSPLHF. The DNA for the CDR3 is TGTGCCAGTAGTCTCAGGGTGGAGAATTCACCCCTCCACTTT. Drawing the rest from reference TRBV19 and TRBJ1-6, the complete variable domain is DGGITQSPKYLFRKEGQNVTLSCEQNLNHDAMYWYRQDPGQGLRLIYYSQIVNDFQKGDIAEGYSVSREKKESFPLTVTSAQKNPTAFYLCASSLRVENSPLHFGNGTRLTVT.

Only one count was recorded for this clone. The chain uses TRBV5-4 and TRBJ2-1; the match to TRBD1 covers 7 bases. Germline loops: CDR1 SGHNT, CDR2 YYREEE (reference sequence). With 1 base clipped from V and 7 bases from J, the junction kept 8 bases outside the gene matches. The CDR3 extends over 15 amino acids. CDR3 DNA sequence: TGTGCCAGCAGCTTGAGGAGACAGGGTGTTAATGAGCAGTTCTTC. Encoded protein: CASSLRRQGVNEQFF.

V and J are TRBV6-5 and TRBJ1-2, with D tentatively TRBD1 (5 bases). This CDR3 contains 13 residues. Per germline, CDR1 MNHEY and CDR2 SVGAGI. V was pared by 5 bases and J by 5 bases, with 12 bases between. The CDR3: CASSNGQGYGYTF. In DNA, the CDR3 is TGTGCCAGCAGTAACGGACAAGGGTATGGCTACACCTTC.

This chain links TRBV7-8 with TRBJ1-1; D gene ambiguous. CDR1 and CDR2 from the germline V gene are SGHVS and FQNEAQ. V lost 5 bases and J lost 3, with 4 bases in between. There are 11 residues in the CDR3. The CDR3 protein is CASSPYTEAFF. In DNA, the CDR3 is TGTGCCAGCAGCCCATACACTGAAGCTTTCTTT.

This clone was counted only a few times. CDR3 nucleotide sequence: TGTGCCAGCACCGGGACAGGGAATCAGCCCCAGCATTTT. It yields the protein CASTGTGNQPQHF. The V and J genes are TRBV6-1 and TRBJ1-5; 9 nucleotides match TRBD1. The V segment lost 7 bases and the J segment 4 bases; nucleotides outside the gene matches: 2. CDR3 size: 13 residues. The germline CDR1 and CDR2 sequences are MNHNS and SASEGT.